This record concerns one T cell receptor beta chain sequence. Its specificity is not known. The PCR was carried out with 60 Vbeta primers and 13 Jbeta primers. Measured with immunoSEQ multiplex PCR; TCRdb has only the in-frame clones, and not every one. Here the sample spans about 150,000 clones, around 83% being singletons. This CDR3 is built from 13 residues. Germline V gene sequence: CDR1 SGHTA, CDR2 FQGTGA. The V gene lost 7 bases and the J gene lost 3 bases, with 10 bases spanning the gap. This record belongs to a study of cytomegalovirus exposure and HLA in healthy donors. General study results and limits: Researchers counted 164 TCR beta chains as cytomegalovirus-associated. Clonal expansion, a later analysis showed, was greater in HLA-associated TCR beta chains than in equally common others.

The clonotype originates from a man younger than 40 in good health and CMV-seropositive. The material sequenced was PBMCs. The rearrangement links TRBV7-3 to TRBJ1-5, with D possibly matching TRBD1 (5 bases). CDR3 nucleotide sequence: TGTGCCAGCACGGGCAGGGACAATCAGCCCCAGCATTTT. Translating it yields CASTGRDNQPQHF.